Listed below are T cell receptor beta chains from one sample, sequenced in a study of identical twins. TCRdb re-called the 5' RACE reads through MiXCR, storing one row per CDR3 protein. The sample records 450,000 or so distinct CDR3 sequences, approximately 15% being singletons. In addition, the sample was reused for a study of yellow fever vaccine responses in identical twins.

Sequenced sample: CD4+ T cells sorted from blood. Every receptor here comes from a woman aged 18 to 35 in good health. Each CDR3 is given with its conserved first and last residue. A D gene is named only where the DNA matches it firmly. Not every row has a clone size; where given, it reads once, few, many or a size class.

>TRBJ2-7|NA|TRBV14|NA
CASSQGRDNYEQYF
TGTGCCAGCAGCCAAGGGCGGGACAACTACGAGCAGTACTTC
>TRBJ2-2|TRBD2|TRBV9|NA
CASSGSGRAEGELFF
TGTGCCAGCAGCGGTAGCGGGAGGGCCGAAGGGGAGCTGTTTTTT
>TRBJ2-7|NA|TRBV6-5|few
CASSYLHEQYF
TGTGCCAGCAGTTACTTGCACGAGCAGTACTTC
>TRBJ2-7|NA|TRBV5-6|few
CASSLVQGEAYEQYF
TGTGCCAGCAGCTTGGTACAGGGTGAGGCCTACGAGCAGTACTTC
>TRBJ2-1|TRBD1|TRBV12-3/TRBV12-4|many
CASSLRRDRGEGEQFF
TGTGCCAGCAGTTTACGCCGGGACAGGGGTGAAGGTGAGCAGTTCTTC
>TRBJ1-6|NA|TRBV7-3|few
CASSADGSYNSPLHF
TGTGCCAGCAGCGCCGACGGTTCATATAATTCACCCCTCCACTTT
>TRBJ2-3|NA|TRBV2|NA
CASRVAGPTDTQYF
TGTGCCAGCAGGGTCGCAGGGCCAACAGATACGCAGTATTTT
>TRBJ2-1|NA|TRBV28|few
CASSSGLMEQFF
TGTGCCAGCAGTTCCGGTCTTATGGAGCAGTTCTTC
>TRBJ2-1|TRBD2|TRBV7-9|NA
CASSERDGNNEQFF
TGTGCCAGCAGCGAGCGGGACGGGAACAATGAGCAGTTCTTC
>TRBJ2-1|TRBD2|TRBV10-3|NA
CASTGLAGRATGNEQFF
TGTGCCTCAACAGGACTAGCGGGCCGAGCTACGGGAAATGAGCAGTTCTTC
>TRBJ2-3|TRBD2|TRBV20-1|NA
CSASGRKKDTQYF
TGCAGTGCTAGCGGGAGGAAGAAAGATACGCAGTATTTT
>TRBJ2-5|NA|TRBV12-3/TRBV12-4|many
CASGIGKETQYF
TGTGCCAGCGGGATCGGGAAAGAGACCCAGTACTTC
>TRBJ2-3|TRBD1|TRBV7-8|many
CASSLGQVTTDTQYF
TGTGCCAGCAGCTTGGGACAGGTTACAACAGATACGCAGTATTTT
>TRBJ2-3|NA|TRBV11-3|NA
CASSLEFGVLGTDTQYF
TGTGCCAGCAGCTTAGAATTTGGTGTATTGGGCACAGATACGCAGTATTTT
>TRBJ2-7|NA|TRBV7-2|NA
CASSLDPYLEQYF
TGTGCCAGCAGCTTAGACCCTTATCTGGAGCAGTACTTC